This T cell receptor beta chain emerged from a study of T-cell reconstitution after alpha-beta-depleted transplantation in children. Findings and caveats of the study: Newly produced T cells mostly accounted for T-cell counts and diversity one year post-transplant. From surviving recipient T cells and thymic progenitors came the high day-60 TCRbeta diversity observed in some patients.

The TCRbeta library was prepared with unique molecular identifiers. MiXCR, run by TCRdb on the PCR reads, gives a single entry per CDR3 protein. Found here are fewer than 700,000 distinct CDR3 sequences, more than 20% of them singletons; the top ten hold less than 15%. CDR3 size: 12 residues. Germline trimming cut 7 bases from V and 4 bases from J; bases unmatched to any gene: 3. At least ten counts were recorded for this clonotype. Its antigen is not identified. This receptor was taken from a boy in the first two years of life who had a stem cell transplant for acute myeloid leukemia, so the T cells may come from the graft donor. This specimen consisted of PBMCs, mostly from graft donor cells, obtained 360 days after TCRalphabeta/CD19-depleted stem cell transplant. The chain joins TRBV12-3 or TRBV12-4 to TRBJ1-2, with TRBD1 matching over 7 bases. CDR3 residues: CASTRDSYGYTF. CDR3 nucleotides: TGTGCCAGCACGAGGGACAGCTATGGCTACACCTTC.